The 21 T cell receptor beta chains presented below share a single source sample, sequenced in a study of blood T cell repertoires in COVID-19. Here immunoSEQ multiplex PCR was the method, and the copy in TCRdb shows in-frame clones only, minus some. The sample includes around 390,000 clones, around 87% of them seen just once. The sample comprised PBMCs or T cells enriched from blood (not recorded which). The source is a woman between 45 and 60 years old who had recovered from COVID-19.

This clone has only a few counts. CDR3 protein: CASSPQGYGYTF. CDR3 nucleotides: TGTGCCAGTAGCCCACAGGGGTATGGCTACACCTTC. This chain links TRBV19 with TRBJ1-2, with 7 bases that match TRBD1. The CDR3 is 12 amino acids. In germline, CDR1 is LNHDA, CDR2 SQIVND (reference sequence). Losses at the gene ends were 6 bases for V and 5 bases for J; bases not matched to a gene: 3.

This clone was seen once. The rearrangement uses TRBV20-1 and TRBJ2-3; perhaps TRBD2 as D (6 bases). In germline, CDR1 is DFQATT, CDR2 SNEGSKA (reference sequence). This CDR3 has 13 amino acids. V lost 3 bases to trimming and J lost 0 bases, with 7 bases between them. CDR3 bases: TGCAGTGCTAGTAGCGGAAGCACAGATACGCAGTATTTT. Its translation is CSASSGSTDTQYF.

V usage is TRBV5-4 and J usage is TRBJ2-2, with D maybe TRBD2 (6 bases). The CDR3 length is 15 residues. Germline V gives CDR1 SGHNT, CDR2 YYREEE (reference sequence). V dropped 10 bases and J dropped 2 bases, with 18 bases sitting between them. The CDR3 DNA sequence: TGTGCCTACGAGGAGGAGGGTGTTAACACCGGGGAGCTGTTTTTT. Translated: CAYEEEGVNTGELFF. Using reference TRBV5-4 and TRBJ2-2 for the parts outside the CDR3, the full variable domain is ETGVTQSPTHLIKTRGQQVTLRCSSQSGHNTVSWYQQALGQGPQFIFQYYREEENGRGNFPPRFSGLQFPNYSSELNVNALELDDSALYLCAYEEEGVNTGELFFGEGSRLTVL.

This clone has a single count. CDR3 nucleotides: TGTGCCAGCAGCCCATGGACAGGGGGCCTGCCCCAGCATTTT. Translated: CASSPWTGGLPQHF. V and J are TRBV5-5 and TRBJ1-5, with 11 positions matching TRBD1. V shed 4 bases and J 9 bases; nucleotides not matched to a gene: 6. The length of the CDR3 is 14 residues. The V gene's germline CDR1 is SGHKS and CDR2 YYEKEE (reference sequence).

The genes are TRBV6-2 or TRBV6-3 and TRBJ2-7; 9 bases match TRBD1. CDR1 and CDR2 (germline): MNHEY, SVGEGT. The CDR3 is 16 residues long. J was trimmed by 1 base and V by 4 bases; bases with no gene match: 8. CDR3 bases: TGTGCCAGCAGTTCCTTAAACGGGACAGGGTCCTACGAGCAGTACTTC. It codes for CASSSLNGTGSYEQYF.

The chain joins TRBV28 to TRBJ2-7, with 8 bases that match TRBD1. The length of the CDR3 is 12 residues. Germline CDR1 MDHEN, CDR2 SYDVKM. J lost 5 bases, V lost 10 bases, and 7 bases had no gene match. The CDR3 nucleotides are TGTGCCACCTTGACAGGGGCCAACGAGCAGTACTTC. Translated: CATLTGANEQYF.

The chain carries TRBV7-2 and TRBJ1-6, with TRBD1 matching 7 bases. The CDR3 covers 15 residues. Looked up from germline, CDR1 is SGHTA and CDR2 is FQGNSA. V lost 3 bases to trimming and J lost 7 bases; unmatched junction nucleotides: 6. This CDR3 reads CASSLYGTENSPLHF. In nucleotides, the CDR3 is TGTGCCAGCAGCTTGTACGGGACAGAGAATTCACCCCTCCACTTT.

This chain uses TRBV4-2 with TRBJ1-6; D is perhaps TRBD1 (6 bases). Germline V gene data show CDR1 as LGHNA and CDR2 as YNFKEQ. Trimming removed 4 bases at V and 7 bases at J, with 20 bases between. The CDR3 covers 17 residues. CDR3: CASSPSWGQPQNSPLHF. The CDR3 nucleotides are TGTGCCAGCAGCCCGTCCTGGGGGCAGCCTCAAAATTCACCCCTCCACTTT.

This clone has just a few counts. The V gene is TRBV19, the J gene TRBJ1-5, with TRBD1 as a possible D gene (6 bases). The CDR3 spans 16 residues. V shed 4 bases and J shed 1 base, with 14 bases lying between them. Germline V gives CDR1 LNHDA, CDR2 SQIVND (reference sequence). In nucleotides, the CDR3 is TGTGCCAGTAGTACCCGGACAGTTAGAAGCAATCAGCCCCAGCATTTT. Amino acid sequence: CASSTRTVRSNQPQHF.

J is TRBJ1-1 and V is TRBV21-1; the listed D gene, TRBD1, was not tested against the DNA. TRBV21-1 is given as a pseudogene. The CDR3 runs to 19 residues. The CDR3 region has the DNA TGTGCCAGCAGCAAAGGATACTGGGACAGCAAGTTCACGAACACTGAAGCTTTCTTT. Its protein is CASSKGYWDSKFTNTEAFF.

V usage is TRBV4-1 and J usage is TRBJ2-1, with 10 nucleotides matching TRBD2. CDR3 length equals 16 residues. Germline lookup yields CDR1 MGHRA and CDR2 YSYEKL. V was clipped by 1 base and J by 3 bases; unmatched bases: 3. The CDR3 reads CASSQASGGHYNEQFF. CDR3 nucleotide sequence: TGCGCCAGCAGCCAAGCTAGCGGGGGCCACTACAATGAGCAGTTCTTC.

This chain uses TRBV9 with TRBJ2-5; a possible D gene is TRBD2 (6 bases). V dropped 4 bases and J dropped 5 bases, with 21 bases sitting between them. This CDR3 has 16 residues. Germline V gene sequence: CDR1 SGDLS, CDR2 YYNGEE. The CDR3 nucleotides read TGTGCCAGCAGCCGTGGGGGGACGGAGGGTTGGGAGACCCAGTACTTC. Its protein product is CASSRGGTEGWETQYF.

This chain connects TRBV4-1 to TRBJ1-1, with a tentative D call TRBD1 (6 bases). The CDR3 spans 14 residues. V lost 1 base and J lost 3, with 9 bases in between. Germline values: CDR1 MGHRA, CDR2 YSYEKL. The CDR3 is CASSQGDRHTEAFF. The CDR3 DNA follows: TGCGCCAGCAGCCAAGGCGACAGGCACACTGAAGCTTTCTTT.

The V and J genes are TRBV5-1 and TRBJ1-1; 7 nucleotides align to TRBD1. Germline CDR1 reads SGHRS; CDR2 reads YFSETQ. CDR3 size: 15 residues. The trim removed 7 bases at V and 1 base at J, leaving 10 bases unmatched. CDR3 amino acids: CASGDPGQKNTEAFF. CDR3 coding DNA: TGCGCCAGCGGAGATCCGGGACAGAAGAACACTGAAGCTTTCTTT.

The rearrangement links TRBV12-3 or TRBV12-4 to TRBJ1-2, with 7 nucleotides matching TRBD1. V gave up 7 bases and J gave up 3 bases; unmatched junction bases: 5. CDR3 length equals 13 residues. The CDR3 loop is CASNRDSYYGYTF. The CDR3 nucleotides read TGTGCCAGCAATCGGGACAGCTACTATGGCTACACCTTC.

The chain employs TRBV5-1 and TRBJ1-4, with D unclear. V lost 3 bases to trimming and J lost 0 bases, with 6 bases between them. The CDR3 totals 14 residues. Germline CDR1 and CDR2: SGHRS and YFSETQ. The CDR3 here is CASSSGATNEKLFF. CDR3 DNA sequence: TGCGCCAGCAGCTCAGGCGCAACTAATGAAAAACTGTTTTTT.

The V and J genes are TRBV6-5 and TRBJ2-3, with D unresolved. CDR3 length: 14 amino acids. Germline V gene lookup returns CDR1 MNHEY and CDR2 SVGAGI. Trimming took off 1 base at V and 1 base at J, with 6 bases between the two ends. This CDR3 is CASSYWQGTDTQYF. As DNA, the CDR3 is TGTGCCAGCAGTTACTGGCAGGGCACAGATACGCAGTATTTT.

V is TRBV6-5 and J is TRBJ2-5, with 12 bases matching TRBD1. This CDR3 is built from 15 residues. Trimming removed 6 bases from V and 7 bases from J; junction bases left unmatched: 9. Germline CDR1 and CDR2: MNHEY and SVGAGI. The chain's CDR3 is CASRVPGQGAGTQYF. CDR3 DNA: TGTGCCAGCAGGGTACCGGGACAGGGGGCGGGGACCCAGTACTTC.

The genes are TRBV5-1 and TRBJ1-2, with 7 bases lining up with TRBD1. The J segment lost 5 bases and the V segment lost 5 bases, leaving 12 bases of the junction unmatched. From germline, CDR1 is SGHRS and CDR2 YFSETQ. The CDR3 is 15 residues long. This CDR3 reads CASRDTGAARYGYTF. DNA for the CDR3: TGCGCCAGCAGGGATACAGGGGCCGCCCGGTATGGCTACACCTTC.

This clone was seen once. The sample has other DNA sequences that encode this CDR3 too. V is TRBV3-1 (or the pseudogene TRBV3-2) and J is TRBJ2-7; no firm D call. V lost 1 base to trimming and J lost 4 bases, with 2 bases between them. Germline CDR1 is LGHDT and CDR2 is YNNKEL (reference sequence). There are 11 residues in the CDR3. In DNA form, the CDR3 reads TGTGCCAGCAGCCAAGCATACGAGCAGTACTTC. Residues: CASSQAYEQYF.

This clone was seen a few times. This chain links TRBV14 with TRBJ1-2, with unresolved D. The germline gives CDR1 SGHDN, CDR2 FVKESK. The CDR3 covers 13 residues. V gave up 1 base and J gave up 4 bases, with 7 bases separating them. The CDR3 is CASSQVHIYGYTF. The CDR3 bases are TGTGCCAGCAGCCAAGTACACATCTATGGCTACACCTTC.